The T cell receptor (beta chain) under discussion was sequenced for a study of CD8+ T cells in alopecia areata. The overall study: Female roughly 6-11-week-old C3H/HeJ recipients received skin from approximately 6-12-month-old C3H/HeJ graft donors with spontaneous alopecia. Study outcomes and limitations: Sharing of TCR sequences between patients (possibly for HLA-related reasons) was less clear than in mice. Besides other cells, scalp samples also yield sequences of resident alphabeta T cells from normal skin. Compared with normal scalp, lesional scalp had higher clonality and more expanded CD8+ clones.

Sorting relied on CD4, CD8alpha, NKG2D, NKG2ACE and other markers applied to pooled cutaneous lymph node cells. cDNA reverse transcribed from extracted RNA served as the sequencing template. Generated by immunoSEQ multiplex PCR, the TCRdb table keeps only in-frame clones and is missing some. Singletons are absent from the sample, which has 290,000 or so clones. Germline-derived CDR1 and CDR2 are NSHNY and SYGAGN. This CDR3 region has 15 residues. V gave up 5 bases and J gave up 3 bases; unmatched junction bases: 5. Note on this clone: Its antigen remains unknown. The listed genes are named as in mouse. Read coverage stops 3 residues before the CDR3 terminus; the germline J gene supplies the remainder.

The origin of this receptor is a C3H/HeJ mouse with alopecia areata. MHC haplotype of the mouse line: H2-k. Sample: CD4+ T cells sorted from a lymph node. The chain couples TRBV13-1 to TRBJ1-6, with TRBD1 matching over 7 bases. Being an ORF, TRBJ1-6 has a function that is uncertain. The CDR3 loop reads CASRPRDSYNSPLYF. Incomplete CDR3 DNA: TGTGCCAGCAGGCCCAGGGACAGCTATAATTCGCCC.